This T cell receptor beta chain came from a study of blood T cells in healthy people across ages. The wider study: Capturing about one barcoded beta molecule per two T cells was achieved by template switching.

A second roughly 6 to 11 cycle PCR used barcoded and J-beta primers. Tags on each cDNA molecule came from a template-switch adaptor with 12 random nucleotides. TCRdb reanalysed the 5' RACE reads using MiXCR and keeps one entry per CDR3 protein. Of 700,000 to 1,000,000 distinct CDR3 sequences listed, under 45% were seen once; the top ten hold 15% to 25%. Trimming took 5 bases from V and 9 from J, leaving 25 bases between them. The CDR3 spans 16 residues. CDR1 and CDR2 (germline): MGHRA, YSYEKL. Researchers isolated at least 6 million PBMCs per sample. This TCR was sampled from a man in his sixties in good health. The chain has TRBV4-1 and TRBJ2-5, with TRBD2 as a possible D gene (6 bases). The sample comprised blood. The CDR3, as DNA: TGCGCCAGCAGCTCGTACCAAACCGGGGGTGCAATGGCCCAGTACTTC. It specifies CASSSYQTGGAMAQYF.